The 4 T cell receptor beta chains given below trace back to one sample, sequenced in a study of blood T cells in healthy people across ages. A second about 7 to 12 cycle PCR used barcoded and J-beta primers. TCRdb called the 5' RACE reads again in MiXCR, with one record for every CDR3 protein. The sample carries roughly 1,500,000 distinct CDR3 sequences, about 35% recorded once. Sample: blood. The receptors shown here come from a woman aged 25 to 39 in good health.

Of note for this clonotype: The junction differs from germline at one of its ends, possibly a read error. This chain connects TRBV20-1 to TRBJ2-1, with D perhaps TRBD2 (6 bases). Germline assignment: CDR1 DFQATT and CDR2 SNEGSKA (reference sequence). The CDR3 totals 14 residues. This CDR3 is CSARDRTTNNEQCF. DNA of the CDR3: TGCAGTGCTAGAGATAGGACTACCAACAATGAGCAGTGCTTC.

V usage is TRBV24-1 and J usage is TRBJ2-3, with 10 bases aligning to TRBD1. J lost 4 bases, V lost 0 bases, and 9 bases had no gene match. This CDR3 is built from 18 residues. From germline, CDR1 is KGHDR and CDR2 SFDVKD. As DNA, the CDR3 is TGTGCCACCAGTGATTTGCAGCTGGACAGGGGGGAAGCAGATACGCAGTATTTT. This encodes CATSDLQLDRGEADTQYF.

This clonotype was counted a few times. The rearrangement links TRBV3-1 to TRBJ2-7; no firm D call. V shed 2 bases and J shed 5 bases, with 7 bases lying between them. Germline V CDR1 and CDR2: LGHDT, YNNKEL (reference sequence). This CDR3 is 12 amino acids long. This CDR3 reads CASSQQDDEQYF. The CDR3 bases are TGTGCCAGCAGCCAACAGGACGACGAGCAGTACTTC.

This clonotype was detected only a few times. CDR3 coding DNA: TGCAGTGCTAGTGCCGGACGGGGGAACACTGAAGCTTTCTTT. Translating gives CSASAGRGNTEAFF. V and J are TRBV20-1 and TRBJ1-1, with D uncertain. CDR1 and CDR2 (germline): DFQATT, SNEGSKA (reference sequence). The CDR3 sequence is 14 residues long. Deletions cut 3 bases from V and 1 base from J, with 12 bases between.